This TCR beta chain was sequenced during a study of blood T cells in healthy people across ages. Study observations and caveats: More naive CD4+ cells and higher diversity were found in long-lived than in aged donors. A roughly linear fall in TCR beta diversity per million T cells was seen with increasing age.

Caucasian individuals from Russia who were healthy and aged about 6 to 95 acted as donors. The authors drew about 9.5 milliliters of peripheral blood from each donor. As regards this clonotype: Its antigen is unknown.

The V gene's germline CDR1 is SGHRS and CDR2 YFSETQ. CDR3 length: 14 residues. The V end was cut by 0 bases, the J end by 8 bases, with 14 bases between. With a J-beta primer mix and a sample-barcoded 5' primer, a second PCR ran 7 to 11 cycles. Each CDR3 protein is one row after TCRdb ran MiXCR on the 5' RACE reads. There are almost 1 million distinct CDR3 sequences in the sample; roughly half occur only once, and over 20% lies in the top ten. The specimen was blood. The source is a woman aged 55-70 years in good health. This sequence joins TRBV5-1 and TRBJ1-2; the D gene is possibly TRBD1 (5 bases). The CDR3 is CASSLETASWGYTF. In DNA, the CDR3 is TGCGCCAGCAGCTTGGAGACAGCTTCCTGGGGCTACACCTTC.